The 2 T cell receptor beta chains below come from one sample, sequenced in a study of shared clonotypes between healthy human individuals. Clones were read by immunoSEQ multiplex PCR, and TCRdb kept only the in-frame ones, dropping some. This repertoire shows over a million clones, nearly 99% found once; its top ten account for roughly 0.42%. The sequencing input was naive CD4+ T cells sorted from blood. Described subset: CD45RA+ positively selected. These receptors were obtained from a man aged 30-40 years in good health.

V and J are TRBV25-1 and TRBJ2-3; weak D call: TRBD2 (6 bases). Germline loops: CDR1 MGHDK, CDR2 SYGVNS. There are 12 residues in the CDR3. V lost 7 bases to trimming and J lost 10 bases, with 15 bases between them. The CDR3 is CASTGKGTSQYF. Written as DNA, the CDR3 is TGTGCCAGCACCGGAAAGGGGACTTCGCAGTATTTT. The entire variable domain, with the rest obtained from reference TRBV25-1 and TRBJ2-3, is as follows: EADIYQTPRYLVIGTGKKITLECSQTMGHDKMYWYQQDPGMELHLIHYSYGVNSTEKGDLSSESTVSRIRTEHFPLTLESARPSHTSQYLCASTGKGTSQYFGPGTRLTVL.

The chain combines TRBV5-4 with TRBJ2-2; 7 positions agree with TRBD2. This CDR3 region has 14 residues. In germline, CDR1 is SGHNT, CDR2 YYREEE (reference sequence). With V trimmed by 0 bases and J by 5 bases, 1 base remained unmatched. CDR3 nucleotide sequence: TGTGCCAGCAGCTTGGGACTAGCAACCGGGGAGCTGTTTTTT. It codes for CASSLGLATGELFF.